The clone carrying this T cell receptor (beta chain) showed up just a few times. The treatment was: randomized to nivolumab then ipilimumab (arm A) or the reverse (arm B). Trimming cost V 3 bases and J 1 base; bases outside gene matches: 5. The CDR3 is 15 amino acids. Germline assignment: CDR1 LNHDA and CDR2 SQIVND (reference sequence). The protocol was immunoSEQ multiplex PCR, while the TCRdb copy is restricted to in-frame clones and leaves out a portion. Here the sample spans about 13,000 clones, less than 85% being singletons. This specimen belongs to a study of sequential checkpoint blockade in melanoma. Study information: Both treatment sequences were followed by maintenance nivolumab.

This sequence was found in a human patient with melanoma. Some clones in this sample may be carry-over from other donors' samples. J is TRBJ2-7 and V is TRBV19; TRBD1 aligns across 8 bases. The sequenced sample was CD8+ T cells sorted from blood (inferred from file names), obtained from a patient given nivolumab and ipilimumab in sequence. DNA for the CDR3: TGTGCCAGTAGTATGACCCAGGGGGCATCCTACGAGCAGTACTTC. Its translation is CASSMTQGASYEQYF.